This is a list of T cell receptor beta chains from one sample in a study of blood T cell repertoires in COVID-19. Generated by immunoSEQ multiplex PCR, the TCRdb table keeps only in-frame clones and is missing some. The sample consists of some 40,000 clones, approximately 91% of them appearing once. Sequencing input: peripheral blood. Every receptor here comes from a man between 65 and 80 years old with acute or convalescent COVID-19. CDR3s include the opening cysteine and the closing phenylalanine or tryptophan. Each record gives: J gene, V gene, CDR3 protein.

TRBJ2-7 | TRBV5-1 | CASRRTGYEQYF
TRBJ1-5 | TRBV28 | CASSGPGTKVYSNQPQHF
TRBJ1-4 | TRBV5-1 | CASSSGAQGREKLFF
TRBJ1-2 | TRBV6-5 | CASSPAGLYGYTF
TRBJ2-3 | TRBV4-3 | CASSHLAGGTDTQYF
TRBJ2-1 | TRBV7-2 | CASSFQGLATYNEQFF
TRBJ2-1 | TRBV6-1 | CASSEALGGAYNEQFF
TRBJ2-1 | TRBV29-1 | CSVEAGVYNEQFF
TRBJ1-1 | TRBV3-1/TRBV3-2 | CASSHYTEAFF
TRBJ2-7 | TRBV7-2 | CASSLVGREGFHEQYF
TRBJ2-2 | TRBV24-1 | CATAGQRNTGELFF
TRBJ1-1 | TRBV19 | CASSPPDRGGTEAFF
TRBJ2-5 | TRBV15 | CATSSGTLGGQYF
TRBJ2-1 | TRBV5-1 | CASSLVTNSYNEQFF
TRBJ2-1 | TRBV29-1 | CSVLASGGTWEQFF
TRBJ1-1 | TRBV10-3 | CAISDGTGSHTEAFF
TRBJ1-2 | TRBV12-3/TRBV12-4 | CASSPQGDGYTF
TRBJ1-2 | TRBV28 | CASSFYIPTGRTAYGYTF
TRBJ2-5 | TRBV7-6 | CASSSTPGARQTQYF
TRBJ1-6 | TRBV19 | CASREDRSSYNSPLHF
TRBJ2-5 | TRBV7-2 | CASSRAHGGAQYF
TRBJ2-7 | TRBV27 | CASSGSGGAYEQYF
TRBJ2-6 | TRBV9 | CASMRTSGNSGANVLTF
TRBJ1-1 | TRBV9 | CASSGTMNTEAFF
TRBJ1-3 | TRBV19 | CASTDDRDGNTIYF